The clone carrying this T cell receptor beta chain was found once. Its antigen remains unknown. From germline, CDR1 is LNHDA and CDR2 SQIVND (reference sequence). V lost 4 bases, J lost 5 bases, and 10 bases stayed unmatched. The CDR3 is made up of 15 amino acids. This was the immunoSEQ version 4 assay in survey mode. Data came from immunoSEQ multiplex PCR; TCRdb stores just in-frame clones and leaves some out. This sample carries about 46,000 clones, 80% to 90% of them seen once, and the ten largest clones take 2.5% to 4%. Cells were stimulated nonspecifically with anti-CD3/anti-CD28 magnetic beads. CD4+ T cells upregulating both CD40 ligand and CD69 were sorted as responding cells. Donors had CD4+ T cell counts above 400 cells/uL and were CMV-seropositive. CD8+ T cells were removed from PBMCs prior to stimulation. Anti-CD28/CD49d costimulation, CD40-blocking antibody and enfuvirtide were given to CD8-depleted PBMCs for roughly 20 hours.

The data were taken from a study of persistence of HIV-infected CD4 T cells. Study observations and caveats: Proviral oligoclonality tracked with TCR oligoclonality within the same sorted cells.

The material sequenced was CD4+ T cells sorted from PBMCs after roughly 20-hour stimulation, taken from a patient who received antiretroviral therapy. This receptor was obtained from an adult woman with HIV who was CMV-seropositive. The chain employs TRBV19 and TRBJ1-1; 7 bases line up with TRBD1. The CDR3 bases are TGTGCCAGTAGTACCGGAGACAGGGTTGGGACTGAAGCTTTCTTT. The encoded protein is CASSTGDRVGTEAFF.